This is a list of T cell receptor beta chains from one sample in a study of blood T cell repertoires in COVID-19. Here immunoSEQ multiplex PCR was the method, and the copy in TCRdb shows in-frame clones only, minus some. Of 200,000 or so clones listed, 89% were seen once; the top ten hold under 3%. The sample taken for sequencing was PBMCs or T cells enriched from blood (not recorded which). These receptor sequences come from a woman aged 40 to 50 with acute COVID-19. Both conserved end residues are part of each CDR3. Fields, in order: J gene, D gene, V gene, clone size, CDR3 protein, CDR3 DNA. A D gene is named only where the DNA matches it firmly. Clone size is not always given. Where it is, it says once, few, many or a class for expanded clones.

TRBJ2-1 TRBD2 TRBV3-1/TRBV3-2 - CASSQFTGGNNEQFF TGTGCCAGCAGCCAATTTACGGGGGGTAACAATGAGCAGTTCTTC
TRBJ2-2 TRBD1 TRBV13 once CASSQGQGQTGELFF TGTGCCAGCAGCCAGGGACAGGGGCAAACCGGGGAGCTGTTTTTT
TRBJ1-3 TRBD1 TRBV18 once CASSFSGTGDGNTIYF TGTGCCAGCTCATTCTCCGGGACAGGGGATGGAAACACCATATATTTT
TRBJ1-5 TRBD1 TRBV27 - CASSLCTKRAGGSPIYSNQPQHF TGTGCCAGCAGTTTGTGCACCAAGCGGGCAGGGGGCTCCCCCATATATAGCAATCAGCCCCAGCATTTT
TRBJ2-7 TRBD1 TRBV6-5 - CASSKTGTGTYEQYF TGTGCCAGCAGTAAGACTGGGACAGGGACCTACGAGCAGTACTTC
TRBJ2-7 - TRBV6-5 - CASTTGVGEQYF TGTGCCAGCACCACGGGGGTCGGCGAGCAGTACTTC
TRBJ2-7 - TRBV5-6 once CASSLWAGLAEQYF TGTGCCAGCAGCTTGTGGGCAGGGTTGGCCGAGCAGTACTTC
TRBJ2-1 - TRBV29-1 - CSVAGRGNEQFF TGCAGCGTCGCTGGACGGGGCAATGAGCAGTTCTTC
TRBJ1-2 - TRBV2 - CASSDPAGTLNGYTF TGTGCCAGCAGTGACCCTGCAGGCACCCTCAATGGCTACACCTTC
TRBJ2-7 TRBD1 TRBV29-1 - CSIPGQGTFSSYEQYF TGCAGTATTCCGGGACAGGGCACCTTTAGCTCCTACGAGCAGTACTTC
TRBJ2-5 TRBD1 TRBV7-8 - CASSRDSQETQYF TGTGCCAGCAGCCGGGACAGCCAAGAGACCCAGTACTTC
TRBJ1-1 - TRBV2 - CASSDEVRTEAFF TGTGCCAGCAGTGACGAGGTTAGGACTGAAGCTTTCTTT
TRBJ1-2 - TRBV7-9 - CASSLEAERANYGYTF TGTGCCAGCAGCTTAGAGGCTGAGAGGGCTAACTATGGCTACACCTTC
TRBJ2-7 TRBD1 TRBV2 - CASKKDREPSYEQYF TGTGCCAGCAAGAAGGACAGGGAACCCTCCTACGAGCAGTACTTC
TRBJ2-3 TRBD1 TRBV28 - CASSFTGQGPDTQYF TGTGCCAGCAGTTTTACAGGACAGGGGCCAGATACGCAGTATTTT
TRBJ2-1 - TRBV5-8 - CASSQLRGSNEQFF TGTGCCAGCAGCCAACTCAGGGGATCCAATGAGCAGTTCTTC
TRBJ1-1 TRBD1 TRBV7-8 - CASSLVPGGVEVGSFF TGTGCCAGCAGCTTAGTTCCAGGGGGAGTGGAAGTGGGATCTTTCTTT
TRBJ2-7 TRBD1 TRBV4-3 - CASSQDPGTGTFEQYF TGCGCCAGCAGCCAAGACCCCGGGACAGGGACTTTCGAGCAGTACTTC
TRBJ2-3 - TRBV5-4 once CASSLAGVRSTDTQYF TGTGCCAGCAGCTTGGCGGGGGTTAGAAGCACAGATACGCAGTATTTT
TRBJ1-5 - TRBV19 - CASSIDSYSNQPQHF TGTGCCAGTAGTATTGACAGTTATAGCAATCAGCCCCAGCATTTT
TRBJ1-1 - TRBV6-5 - CASSPRTPRSGEAFF TGTGCCAGCAGTCCACGGACACCCCGATCCGGTGAAGCTTTCTTT
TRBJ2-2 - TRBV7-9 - CASSLVGLQGGTGELFF TGTGCCAGCAGCTTAGTCGGATTACAGGGTGGTACCGGGGAGCTGTTTTTT
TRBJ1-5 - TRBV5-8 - CASSFFIAYQPQHF TGTGCCAGCAGCTTCTTTATAGCTTACCAGCCCCAGCATTTT
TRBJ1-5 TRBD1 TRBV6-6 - CASSRDRGHHSNQPQHF TGTGCCAGCAGTCGGGACAGGGGGCATCATAGCAATCAGCCCCAGCATTTT
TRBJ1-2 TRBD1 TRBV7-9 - CASSLRQGSTYGYTF TGTGCCAGCAGTCTCCGACAGGGTTCGACTTATGGCTACACCTTC
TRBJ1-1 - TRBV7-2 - CASSSQGLTRSTEAFF TGTGCCAGCAGCTCACAGGGTTTGACCCGGAGCACTGAAGCTTTCTTT
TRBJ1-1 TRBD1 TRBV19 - CASSARDRGTNTEAFF TGTGCCAGTAGCGCCCGGGACAGGGGTACGAACACTGAAGCTTTCTTT
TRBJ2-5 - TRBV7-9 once CASSQGTIPETQYF TGTGCCAGCAGCCAAGGGACAATACCAGAGACCCAGTACTTC
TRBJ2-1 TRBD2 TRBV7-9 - CASSISGGAYNEQFF TGTGCCAGCAGCATTAGCGGGGGGGCCTACAATGAGCAGTTCTTC
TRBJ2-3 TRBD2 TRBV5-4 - CASSSQRGTTADTQYF TGTGCCAGCAGCTCGCAGCGGGGGACGACGGCAGATACGCAGTATTTT
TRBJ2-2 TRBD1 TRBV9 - CASSSTGVGNTGELFF TGTGCCAGCAGCTCTACAGGGGTCGGGAACACCGGGGAGCTGTTTTTT
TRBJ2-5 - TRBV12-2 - CASRLGKLSETQYF TGTGCAAGTCGCTTAGGAAAGCTTTCGGAGACCCAGTACTTC
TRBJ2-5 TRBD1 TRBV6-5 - CASRIQGRETQYF TGTGCCAGCAGAATACAGGGGCGAGAGACCCAGTACTTC
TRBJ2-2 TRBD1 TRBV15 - CATVETGKDTGELFF TGTGCCACCGTAGAGACAGGGAAGGACACCGGGGAGCTGTTTTTT
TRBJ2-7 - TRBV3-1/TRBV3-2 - CASSQEIFLQVNEQYF TGTGCCAGCAGCCAAGAAATTTTTTTACAGGTTAACGAGCAGTACTTC
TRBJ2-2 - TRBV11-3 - CASSPGGWGQDTGELFF TGTGCCAGCAGCCCAGGGGGGTGGGGGCAGGACACCGGGGAGCTGTTTTTT
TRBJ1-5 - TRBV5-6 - CASSRTGSRNQPQHF TGTGCCAGCAGCCGTACAGGGTCGCGGAATCAGCCCCAGCATTTT
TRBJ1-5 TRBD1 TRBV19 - CASSSIMLGTGGDQPQHF TGTGCCAGTAGTAGTATTATGCTTGGGACAGGGGGCGATCAGCCCCAGCATTTT
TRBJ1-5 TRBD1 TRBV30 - CAWSVRRGRNQPQHF TGTGCCTGGAGTGTAAGAAGGGGGCGCAATCAGCCCCAGCATTTT
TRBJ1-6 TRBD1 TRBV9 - CASSFGTGGENSPLHF TGTGCCAGCAGCTTCGGGACAGGGGGTGAAAATTCACCCCTCCACTTT
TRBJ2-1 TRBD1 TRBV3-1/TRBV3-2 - CASSQGTGGRNEQFF TGTGCCAGCAGCCAGGGGACAGGGGGCCGCAATGAGCAGTTCTTC
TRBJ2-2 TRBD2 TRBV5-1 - CASKRTSGAGELFF TGCGCCAGCAAACGGACTAGCGGTGCGGGGGAGCTGTTTTTT
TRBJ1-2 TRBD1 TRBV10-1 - CASSESGTGPNYGYTF TGCGCCAGCAGTGAGTCGGGGACAGGGCCTAACTATGGCTACACCTTC
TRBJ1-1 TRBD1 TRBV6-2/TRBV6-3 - CASSMNTGAMNTEAFF TGTGCCAGCAGTATGAACACAGGGGCCATGAACACTGAAGCTTTCTTT
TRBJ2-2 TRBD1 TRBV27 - CASSTQGQGIVGELFF TGTGCCAGCAGTACCCAGGGACAGGGAATAGTCGGGGAGCTGTTTTTT
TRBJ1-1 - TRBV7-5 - CVRSLPGTEAFF TGTGTCAGAAGCTTACCAGGGACTGAAGCTTTCTTT
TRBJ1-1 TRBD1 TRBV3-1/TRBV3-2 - CASSRWDRRNTEAFF TGTGCCAGCAGCCGCTGGGACAGGAGGAACACTGAAGCTTTCTTT
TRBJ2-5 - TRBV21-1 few CASSKVRQADQETQYF TGTGCCAGCAGCAAAGTCAGACAGGCTGACCAAGAGACCCAGTACTTC
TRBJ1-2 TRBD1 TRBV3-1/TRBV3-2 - CASSRTDRGNYGYTF TGTGCCAGCAGCCGTACGGACAGGGGAAACTATGGCTACACCTTC
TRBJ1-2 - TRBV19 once CASSAATANYGYTF TGTGCCAGTAGTGCCGCGACAGCTAACTATGGCTACACCTTC
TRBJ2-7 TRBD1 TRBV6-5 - CASSYWDSSYEQYF TGTGCCAGCAGTTACTGGGACAGCTCCTACGAGCAGTACTTC